This T cell receptor beta chain was recorded in a study of beta chain features in type 1 diabetes. Study outcomes and limitations: Sequencing from cDNA could over-represent high-TCR-expressing cells. Comparison showed that naive, central memory and Treg TCRB repertoires appeared more similar among patients than among healthy donors.

The investigators reverse transcribed all of the isolated RNA, so they sequenced expressed TCRB transcripts. Libraries were prepared by immunoSEQ multiplex PCR; TCRdb keeps only in-frame clonotypes and omits some of them. Of roughly 140,000 clones in the sample, less than 8.5% were seen once. Note on this clone: What it recognizes is unknown.

The CDR3 spans 11 residues. Looked up from germline, CDR1 is SGHDT and CDR2 is YYEEEE. V lost 4 bases to trimming and J lost 5 bases, with 7 bases between them. The chain combines TRBV5-6 with TRBJ2-7; D is uncertain. The sequence was collected from a woman aged 25 to 39 in good health. The sample comprised central memory CD4+ T cells from blood. CDR3 coding DNA: TGTGCCAGCAGCCGGCAGGACGAGCAGTACTTC. Its protein is CASSRQDEQYF.